Reported below is one TCR beta chain. The sample originates from a study of blood T cell repertoires in COVID-19. Study details: Acute and convalescent COVID-19 specimens originated in the United States, Italy and Spain. T cells, B-cell-depleted T cells, or PBMCs provided the cDNA or gDNA that served as material.

Original analysis: Reference gene primers were amplified, and this amplification served to estimate nucleated cell counts. Sequenced by immunoSEQ multiplex PCR; TCRdb stores in-frame clones only, minus some. The V and J calls and the clone size are those of that table, but D and trimming were determined from the DNA. Of 320,000 or so clones listed, approximately 84% are singletons. This CDR3 region has 15 residues. V lost 4 bases, J lost 4 bases, and 7 bases stayed unmatched. CDR1 is SGDLS and CDR2 is YYNGEE in the germline V gene. The study assigned cohorts using participant-reported clinical history.

This chain links TRBV9 with TRBJ2-2; 7 positions match TRBD1. The source is a woman in her thirties who had recovered from COVID-19. Sequencing used PBMCs or T cells enriched from blood (not recorded which). CDR3 protein: CASSPRGLGTGELFF. The CDR3 DNA reads TGTGCCAGCAGCCCGAGGGGGCTGGGCACCGGGGAGCTGTTTTTT.